A single sample is the source of the 30 T cell receptor beta chains below, sequenced in a study of metastatic and nonmetastatic thyroid tumors. TCRdb re-called the PCR reads via MiXCR. The sample shows about 30,000 clones, 20% to 25% of them seen only once. Each patient came to thyroid surgery without any prior treatment (of any kind). The sequenced sample consisted of blood. Source of these receptors: a female donor with papillary thyroid cancer or a benign thyroid nodule (not recorded which). Some clones in this sample may be carry-over from other donors' samples.

The chain combines TRBV15 with TRBJ2-1; a weak D match, TRBD2 (5 bases). The CDR3 is 17 residues long. Deletions cut 0 bases from V and 4 bases from J, with 16 bases between. Germline-derived CDR1 and CDR2 are LNHNV and YYDKDF (reference sequence). CDR3 nucleotides: TGTGCCACCAGCAGAGACTCCCTATCGGGGATGTACAATGAGCAGTTCTTC. This sequence encodes CATSRDSLSGMYNEQFF. The full variable domain, its missing parts supplied by reference TRBV15 and TRBJ2-1, is DAMVIQNPRYQVTQFGKPVTLSCSQTLNHNVMYWYQQKSSQAPKLLFHYYDKDFNNEADTPDNFQSRRPNTSFCFLDIRSPGLGDTAMYLCATSRDSLSGMYNEQFFGPGTRLTVL.

This rearrangement joins TRBV7-9 to TRBJ2-7, with unresolved D. CDR3 length: 14 residues. The V end was cut by 6 bases, the J end by 3 bases, with 15 bases between. Germline values: CDR1 SEHNR, CDR2 FQNEAQ (reference sequence). In DNA form, the CDR3 reads TGTGCCAGCAGACCTGGACCAGACTTCTACGAGCAGTACTTC. Protein sequence: CASRPGPDFYEQYF.

This clone is medium-sized (0.01 to 0.1%) within its sample. The genes are TRBV15 and TRBJ1-1, with 7 bases matching TRBD1. The CDR3 has 16 residues. V lost 5 bases to trimming and J lost 1 base; unmatched junction nucleotides: 10. Germline-derived CDR1 and CDR2 are LNHNV and YYDKDF (reference sequence). The CDR3 protein is CATSGTVGQQNTEAFF. For the CDR3, the DNA is TGTGCCACCAGCGGAACCGTGGGACAGCAGAACACTGAAGCTTTCTTT.

This clone was detected ten times or more. This sequence joins TRBV14 and TRBJ2-2, with D possibly being TRBD2 (6 bases). Per germline, CDR1 SGHDN and CDR2 FVKESK. Trimming removed 0 bases at V and 1 base at J, with 18 bases between. The CDR3 has 19 amino acids. The CDR3 nucleotides are TGTGCCAGCAGCCAAGAAAAGGGTATGGGAGGACTGAACACCGGGGAGCTGTTTTTT. This translates into CASSQEKGMGGLNTGELFF.

This clone was counted once. A much larger clone differs from this one at a single base, so this may be a read error. The chain couples TRBV11-1 to TRBJ2-3, with D possibly being TRBD2 (5 bases). Trimming stripped 2 bases from V and 2 bases from J, with 17 bases between. The germline CDR1 and CDR2 sequences are SGHAT and FQDESV (reference sequence). CDR3 length: 17 residues. The CDR3 DNA is TGTGCCAGCAGCTTATTGGAATGGCGGGTGAACACAGATACGCAGTATTTT. It specifies CASSLLEWRVNTDTQYF.

Sample share makes this clone medium-sized. This sequence joins TRBV6-2 or TRBV6-3 and TRBJ1-1, with unresolved D. Trimming shortened V by 7 bases and J by 1 base, and 7 bases separated the two germline ends. Germline assignment: CDR1 MNHEY and CDR2 SVGEGT. The CDR3 length is 12 residues. The CDR3 DNA reads as TGTGCCAGCACTGGAGGGAACACTGAAGCTTTCTTT. Protein product: CASTGGNTEAFF.

The chain recombines TRBV4-1 with TRBJ2-1; 11 bases align to TRBD1. CDR1 MGHRA and CDR2 YSYEKL come from the germline V gene. V trimming: 6 bases; J trimming: 6 bases; junction bases outside the gene matches: 7. The CDR3 contains 15 residues. CDR3: CASSFGQGAINEQFF. CDR3 sequence (DNA): TGCGCCAGCAGTTTTGGACAGGGGGCGATCAATGAGCAGTTCTTC.

This clone was picked up many times. The chain uses TRBV12-3 or TRBV12-4 and TRBJ1-6, with a weak D call TRBD1 (5 bases). Trimming removed 3 bases from V and 7 bases from J, with 16 bases in between. This CDR3 spans 16 amino acids. CDR3 amino acids: CASSFFLRVTNSPLHF. The CDR3 nucleotides are TGTGCCAGCAGTTTTTTCCTCAGGGTGACAAATTCACCCCTCCACTTT.

This clone was detected only a few times. CDR3 DNA: TGTGCCAGCAGTTTTCCTAGCGGAAGCACAGATACGCAGTATTTT. Translated, it gives CASSFPSGSTDTQYF. V gene TRBV28 combines with J gene TRBJ2-3; 7 bases fit TRBD2. Trimming removed 3 bases from V and 0 bases from J; junction bases left unmatched: 3. The CDR3 sequence is 15 residues long. Per germline, CDR1 MDHEN and CDR2 SYDVKM.

V is TRBV20-1 and J is TRBJ1-3; possible D gene TRBD1, 6 bases. Between the trimmed V and J ends, which lost 3 bases and 1 base, there was a span of 10 bases. Germline V gene data show CDR1 as DFQATT and CDR2 as SNEGSKA (reference sequence). The CDR3 has 14 residues. The CDR3 loop is CSASDGQSGNTIYF. The CDR3 DNA is TGCAGTGCTAGCGACGGACAGTCTGGAAACACCATATATTTT.

This clone has more than one count but fewer than ten. The chain employs TRBV28 and TRBJ1-2; weak D call: TRBD1 (6 bases). V was clipped by 2 bases and J by 3 bases, with 13 bases between them. Germline V CDR1 and CDR2: MDHEN, SYDVKM. CDR3 length: 15 residues. The chain's CDR3 is CASSLGNRVDYGYTF. In nucleotides, the CDR3 is TGTGCCAGCAGTTTAGGTAACAGGGTGGACTATGGCTACACCTTC.

This clone came up many times. The gene calls are TRBV20-1 and TRBJ2-3; TRBD1 matches at 9 bases. CDR3 length: 19 residues. From germline, CDR1 is DFQATT and CDR2 SNEGSKA (reference sequence). Trimming removed 1 base from V and 3 bases from J; junction bases left unmatched: 17. Here the CDR3 reads CSARGGSGTGRSETDTQYF. The CDR3 nucleotides read TGCAGTGCTAGAGGGGGAAGCGGGACAGGGAGATCGGAAACAGATACGCAGTATTTT.

To note about this clone: A read error may be the cause here, since a much bigger clone is one base away. V usage is TRBV9 and J usage is TRBJ2-1; possibly TRBD1 or TRBD2 for D (5 bases each). Trimming left V 3 bases short and J 6 bases short, with 13 bases between. CDR3 length: 14 residues. Germline loops: CDR1 SGDLS, CDR2 YYNGEE. The CDR3 DNA is TGTGCCAGCAGCGGGGGACGGGGTCCCAATGAGCAGTTCTTC. It codes for CASSGGRGPNEQFF. Filled out from reference TRBV9 and TRBJ2-1, the complete variable domain reads DSGVTQTPKHLITATGQRVTLRCSPRSGDLSVYWYQQSLDQGLQFLIQYYNGEERAKGNILERFSAQQFPDLHSELNLSSLELGDSALYFCASSGGRGPNEQFFGPGTRLTVL.

About this clone itself: This may be a read error, as it is one base from a much larger clone. The chain uses TRBV27 and TRBJ2-4; TRBD2 might be the D (5 bases). This CDR3 region has 15 residues. CDR1 and CDR2 (germline): MNHEY, SMNVEV (reference sequence). CDR3 nucleotide sequence: TGTGCCAGCAGCGGGCCGGGGTTCGCCAAAAACACTCAGTACTTC. This encodes CASSGPGFAKNTQYF.

In its sample, this clone was seen once. J is TRBJ1-2 and V is TRBV4-2; 9 positions agree with TRBD1. The CDR3 contains 15 residues. Germline V lookup: CDR1 LGHNA, CDR2 YNFKEQ. Unmatched junction bases numbered 6, after V lost 0 bases and J lost 7 bases. CDR3 region: CASSQEAQGASGYTF. As DNA, the CDR3 is TGTGCCAGCAGCCAAGAGGCACAGGGGGCTTCTGGCTACACCTTC.

The table lists this clone with many counts. This chain joins TRBV7-2 and TRBJ1-1; D remains unclear. Germline V gene data show CDR1 as SGHTA and CDR2 as FQGNSA. The V end was cut by 1 base, the J end by 6 bases, with 9 bases between. The CDR3 runs 13 residues. This CDR3 reads CASSLDRSSEAFF. The CDR3 DNA is TGTGCCAGCAGCTTAGATAGGTCGTCTGAAGCTTTCTTT.

Relative to its sample, this clone is medium-sized (0.01 to 0.1%). The V call is TRBV6-5, the J call TRBJ2-3; TRBD2 matches 16 bases. The CDR3 contains 18 residues. Germline CDR1 is MNHEY and CDR2 is SVGAGI. Losses at the gene ends were 6 bases for V and 0 bases for J; bases not matched to a gene: 6. DNA for the CDR3: TGTGCCAGCAGCCCCGGGACTAGCGGGAGGGCTAGCACAGATACGCAGTATTTT. It yields the protein CASSPGTSGRASTDTQYF.

This clone was recorded many times. The chain is built from TRBV20-1 and TRBJ2-1; 10 bases fit TRBD2. This CDR3 region has 14 residues. Germline V lookup: CDR1 DFQATT, CDR2 SNEGSKA (reference sequence). V gave up 6 bases and J gave up 4 bases; unmatched junction bases: 6. The CDR3 DNA reads TGCAGTGCGCTCGGTAGCGGGGGGTACAATGAGCAGTTCTTC. Its protein product is CSALGSGGYNEQFF.

This clone was recorded at least ten times. The rearrangement joins TRBV29-1 to TRBJ1-3; 10 bases are shared with TRBD1. Trimming took 1 base from V and 2 from J; bases not matched to a gene: 8. Germline CDR1 SQVTM, CDR2 ANQGSEA. The CDR3 loop spans 17 amino acids. DNA for the CDR3: TGCAGCGTTGAAGCTGGGACAGGGGCTACGACTGGAAACACCATATATTTT. Protein sequence: CSVEAGTGATTGNTIYF.

This clone turned up a few times. The gene calls are TRBV6-1 and TRBJ2-3, with TRBD1 matching over 7 bases. The length of the CDR3 is 15 residues. J was trimmed by 0 bases and V by 5 bases; bases with no gene match: 5. Germline V gene lookup returns CDR1 MNHNS and CDR2 SASEGT. This chain's CDR3 is CASSSLTGSTDTQYF. The CDR3 DNA reads as TGTGCCAGCAGTTCGCTGACAGGGAGCACAGATACGCAGTATTTT.

Within the sample, this clone is medium-sized. One end of the junction does not line up with germline, which may come from a read error. CDR3 coding DNA: TGTGCCAGCAGTAAGAGGGGAGGGGAGCTGTTTTTT. Amino acids: CASSKRGGELFF. This chain joins TRBV19 and TRBJ2-2; D assignment may be TRBD1 or TRBD2 (5 bases each). The CDR3 has 12 amino acids. The germline gives CDR1 LNHDA, CDR2 SQIVND (reference sequence).

As regards this clone: A much larger clone differs by one base, so this may be a read error. The CDR3 sequence: CANLASGNEQFF. DNA of the CDR3: TGCGCCAACTTGGCCTCGGGAAATGAGCAGTTCTTC. V is TRBV5-1 and J is TRBJ2-1, with a possible D match to TRBD2 (5 bases). Germline CDR1 is SGHRS and CDR2 is YFSETQ. Between the trimmed V and J ends, which lost 9 bases and 7 bases, there was a span of 14 bases. The CDR3 contains 12 residues.

The V gene is TRBV5-1, the J gene TRBJ1-1, with D possibly matching TRBD1 (6 bases). CDR3 size: 12 residues. Trimming took off 4 bases at V and 9 bases at J, with 13 bases between the two ends. The germline V gene has CDR1 SGHRS and CDR2 YFSETQ. CDR3 sequence reads: CASSLTQGQAFF. The CDR3 nucleotides read TGCGCCAGCAGCCTAACACAGGGTCAAGCTTTCTTT. The full variable domain, completed using reference TRBV5-1 and TRBJ1-1, is KAGVTQTPRYLIKTRGQQVTLSCSPISGHRSVSWYQQTPGQGLQFLFEYFSETQRNKGNFPGRFSGRQFSNSRSEMNVSTLELGDSALYLCASSLTQGQAFFGQGTRLTVV.

In its sample, this clone was seen many times. The chain recombines TRBV11-2 with TRBJ2-7; D may correspond to TRBD1 or TRBD2 (5 bases each). This CDR3 contains 14 residues. From germline, CDR1 is SGHAT and CDR2 FQNNGV. The V and J ends lost 2 bases and 5 bases respectively, with 13 bases between them. CDR3 amino acids: CASSLNSGTNEQYF. CDR3 in DNA: TGTGCCAGCAGCTTAAACTCAGGGACCAACGAGCAGTACTTC.

This clone was seen only a few times. A read error is possible here, since a much larger clone lies one base away. This chain links TRBV6-2 or TRBV6-3 with TRBJ2-7, with TRBD2 identical over 10 bases. The CDR3 length is 14 residues. Germline V lookup: CDR1 MNHEY, CDR2 SVGEGT. V dropped 7 bases and J dropped 7; count of bases not matched to a gene: 10. CDR3 DNA: TGTGCCAGCATGGTACTAGCGGGAACGGAGGAGCAGTACTTC. Its translation: CASMVLAGTEEQYF.

This clone showed up many times. The V and J genes are TRBV19 and TRBJ1-1, with D hard to call. This CDR3 contains 13 residues. Deletions cut 3 bases from V and 1 base from J, with 6 bases between. The germline V gene has CDR1 LNHDA and CDR2 SQIVND (reference sequence). DNA of the CDR3: TGTGCCAGTAGTATTTCAAGGAACACTGAAGCTTTCTTT. This translates into CASSISRNTEAFF.

V is TRBV7-2 and J is TRBJ2-5; 8 nucleotides line up with TRBD1. Trimming removed 3 bases from V and 3 bases from J; junction bases left unmatched: 3. CDR3 length equals 14 residues. Germline V lookup: CDR1 SGHTA, CDR2 FQGNSA. CDR3 amino acids: CASSFRGREETQYF. The CDR3 DNA reads as TGTGCCAGCAGCTTCAGGGGGCGGGAAGAGACCCAGTACTTC.

This clone was seen only a few times. One junction end does not reproduce the germline sequence, and a read error may be involved. The chain has TRBV6-4 and TRBJ1-3; D remains ambiguous. In germline, CDR1 is MRHNA, CDR2 SNTAGT. The CDR3 has 18 residues. CDR3 in amino acids: CASSYSSQPGLGGNTIYF. The CDR3 region has the DNA TGTGCCAGCAGTTACTCGTCGCAGCCCGGGTTAGGGGGAAACACCATATATTTT.

V is TRBV6-1 and J is TRBJ1-1, with D possibly being TRBD1 (6 bases). The ends were cut back, 5 bases at V and 3 bases at J, with 13 bases in the middle. This CDR3 has 14 amino acids. The germline V gene encodes CDR1 MNHNS and CDR2 SASEGT. The DNA for the CDR3 is TGTGCCAGCAGTCCGCGGAGGGGGGACACTGAAGCTTTCTTT. The encoded protein is CASSPRRGDTEAFF.

At least ten counts were recorded for this clone. The CDR3 DNA is TGTGCCAGCAGAAAGCTAGGGAATGAGCAGTTCTTC. Translated: CASRKLGNEQFF. The chain employs TRBV27 and TRBJ2-1, with no clear D. V lost 6 bases and J lost 7, with 10 bases in between. Germline loops: CDR1 MNHEY, CDR2 SMNVEV (reference sequence). The CDR3 is 12 residues long.